This T cell receptor beta chain originates from a study of post-analysis software for immune sequencing data. General study points: Normalized Chao1 diversity was significantly reduced in patients versus controls.

With respect to this clonotype: What it binds is not known.

Carried by the TCR beta cDNA libraries were unique molecular identifiers. Once about 0.85 to 10 million T cells were used, roughly 0.5 million cDNA molecules resulted. MiXCR was run by TCRdb on the PCR reads, yielding one entry per CDR3 protein. The data contain 700,000 to 900,000 distinct CDR3 sequences, under 60% of them singletons. This TCR was recovered from a girl aged 5 to 17 with multiple sclerosis. The sequencing input was blood.

The CDR3 here is CASSHGGAYGYTF. The DNA of the CDR3 is TGTGCCAGCAGCCACGGCGGGGCCTATGGCTACACCTTC. The chain links TRBV3-1 to TRBJ1-2; D perhaps matches TRBD1 (5 bases). Per the germline V gene, CDR1 is LGHDT and CDR2 is YNNKEL (reference sequence). The CDR3 totals 13 residues. V shed 3 bases and J shed 4 bases, with 9 bases lying between them.